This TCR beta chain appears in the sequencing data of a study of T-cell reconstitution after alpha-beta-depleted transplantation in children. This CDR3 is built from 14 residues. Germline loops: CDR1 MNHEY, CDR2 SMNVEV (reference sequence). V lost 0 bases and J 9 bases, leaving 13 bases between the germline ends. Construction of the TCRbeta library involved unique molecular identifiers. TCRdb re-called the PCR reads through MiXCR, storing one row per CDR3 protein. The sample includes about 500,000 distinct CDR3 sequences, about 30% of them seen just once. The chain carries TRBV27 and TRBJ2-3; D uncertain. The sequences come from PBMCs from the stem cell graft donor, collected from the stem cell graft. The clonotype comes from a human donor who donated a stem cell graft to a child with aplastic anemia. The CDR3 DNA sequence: TGTGCCAGCAGTTTATCAACCCGCCTAGTGACGCAGTATTTT. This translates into CASSLSTRLVTQYF.